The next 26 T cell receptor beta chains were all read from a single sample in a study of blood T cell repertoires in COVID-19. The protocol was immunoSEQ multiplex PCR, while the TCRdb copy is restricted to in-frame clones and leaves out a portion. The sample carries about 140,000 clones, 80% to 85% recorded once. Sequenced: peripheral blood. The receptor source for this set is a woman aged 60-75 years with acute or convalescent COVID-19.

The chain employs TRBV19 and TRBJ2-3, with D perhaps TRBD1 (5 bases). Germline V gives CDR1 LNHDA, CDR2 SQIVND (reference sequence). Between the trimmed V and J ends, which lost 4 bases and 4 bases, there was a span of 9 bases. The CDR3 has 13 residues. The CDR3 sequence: CASSSGQADTQYF. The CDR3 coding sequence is TGTGCCAGTAGTAGTGGACAAGCAGATACGCAGTATTTT.

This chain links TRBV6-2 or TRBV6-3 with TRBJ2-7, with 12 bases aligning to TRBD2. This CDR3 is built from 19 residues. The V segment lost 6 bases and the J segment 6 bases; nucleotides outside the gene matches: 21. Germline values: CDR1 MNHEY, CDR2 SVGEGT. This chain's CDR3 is CASSFNLLAGGPPSLEQYF. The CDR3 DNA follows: TGTGCCAGCAGCTTTAACCTTCTAGCGGGAGGGCCCCCCTCCCTCGAGCAGTACTTC.

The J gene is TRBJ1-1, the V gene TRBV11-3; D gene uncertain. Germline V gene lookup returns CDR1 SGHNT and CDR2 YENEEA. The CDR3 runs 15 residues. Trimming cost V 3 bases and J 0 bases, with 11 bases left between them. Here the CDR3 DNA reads TGTGCCAGCAGCTTTTCCGAGGCAATGAACACTGAAGCTTTCTTT. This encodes CASSFSEAMNTEAFF.

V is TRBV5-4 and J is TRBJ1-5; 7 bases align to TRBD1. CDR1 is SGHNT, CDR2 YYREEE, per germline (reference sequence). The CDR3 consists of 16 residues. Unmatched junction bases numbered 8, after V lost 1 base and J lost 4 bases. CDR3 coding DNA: TGTGCCAGCAGCTTGACAGGGGCGGGGGGGAATCAGCCCCAGCATTTT. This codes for CASSLTGAGGNQPQHF.

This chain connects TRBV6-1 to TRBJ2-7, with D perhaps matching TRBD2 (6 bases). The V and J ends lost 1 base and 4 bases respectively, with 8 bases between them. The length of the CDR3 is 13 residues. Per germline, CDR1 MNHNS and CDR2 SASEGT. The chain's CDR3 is CASSEGGEYEQYF. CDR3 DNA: TGTGCCAGCAGTGAAGGGGGGGAATACGAGCAGTACTTC.

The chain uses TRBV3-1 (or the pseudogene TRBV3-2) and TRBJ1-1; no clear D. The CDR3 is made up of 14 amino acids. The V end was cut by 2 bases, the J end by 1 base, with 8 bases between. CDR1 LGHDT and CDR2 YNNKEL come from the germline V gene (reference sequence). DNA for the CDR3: TGTGCCAGCAGCCAACTTGGCGGGAACACTGAAGCTTTCTTT. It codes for CASSQLGGNTEAFF.

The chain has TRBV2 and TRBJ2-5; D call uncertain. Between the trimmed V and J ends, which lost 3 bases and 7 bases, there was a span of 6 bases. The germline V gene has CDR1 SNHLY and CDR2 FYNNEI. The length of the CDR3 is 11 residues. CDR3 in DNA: TGTGCCAGCAGTGAGTCGGGGACCCAGTACTTC. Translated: CASSESGTQYF.

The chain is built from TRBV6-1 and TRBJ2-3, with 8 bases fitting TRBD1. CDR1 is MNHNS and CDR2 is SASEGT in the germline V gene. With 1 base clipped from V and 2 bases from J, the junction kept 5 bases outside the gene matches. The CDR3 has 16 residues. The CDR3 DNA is TGTGCCAGCAGTGAAGTCCAGGGGGCCCCCACAGATACGCAGTATTTT. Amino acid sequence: CASSEVQGAPTDTQYF.

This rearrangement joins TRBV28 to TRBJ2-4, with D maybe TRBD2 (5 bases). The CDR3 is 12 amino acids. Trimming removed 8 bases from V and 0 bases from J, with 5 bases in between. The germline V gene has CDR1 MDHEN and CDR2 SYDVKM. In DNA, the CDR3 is TGTGCCAGCGGACTAGCCAAAAACATTCAGTACTTC. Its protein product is CASGLAKNIQYF.

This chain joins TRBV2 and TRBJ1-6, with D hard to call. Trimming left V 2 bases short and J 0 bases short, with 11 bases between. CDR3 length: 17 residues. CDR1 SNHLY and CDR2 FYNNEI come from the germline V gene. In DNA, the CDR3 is TGTGCCAGCAGTGAAACGCCCACCGGCTCCTATAATTCACCCCTCCACTTT. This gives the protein CASSETPTGSYNSPLHF.

CDR3 protein: CASSGRGTQYF. The CDR3 DNA is TGTGCCAGCAGCGGCCGGGGTACGCAGTATTTT. V gene TRBV9 combines with J gene TRBJ2-3; D might be TRBD2 (5 bases). The V gene lost 3 bases and the J gene lost 8 bases, with 7 bases spanning the gap. The CDR3 length is 11 residues. From germline, CDR1 is SGDLS and CDR2 YYNGEE.

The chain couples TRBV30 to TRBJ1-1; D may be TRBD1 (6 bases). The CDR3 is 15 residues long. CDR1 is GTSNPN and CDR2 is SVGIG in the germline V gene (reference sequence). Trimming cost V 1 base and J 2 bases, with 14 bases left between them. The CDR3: CAWSGLGGGNTEAFF. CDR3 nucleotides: TGTGCCTGGAGTGGCTTAGGGGGGGGTAACACTGAAGCTTTCTTT.

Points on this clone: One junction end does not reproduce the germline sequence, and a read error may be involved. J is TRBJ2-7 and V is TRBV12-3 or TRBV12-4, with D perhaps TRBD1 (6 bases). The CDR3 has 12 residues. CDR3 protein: CASSSIQGPPHF. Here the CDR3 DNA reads TGTGCCAGCAGTTCGATACAGGGACCCCCCCACTTC.

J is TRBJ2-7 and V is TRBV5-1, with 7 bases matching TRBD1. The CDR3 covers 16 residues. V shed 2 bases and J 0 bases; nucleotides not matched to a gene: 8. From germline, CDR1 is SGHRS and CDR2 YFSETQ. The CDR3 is CASSFTGALSSYEQYF. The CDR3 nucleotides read TGCGCCAGCAGCTTCACAGGGGCCCTCAGCTCCTACGAGCAGTACTTC.

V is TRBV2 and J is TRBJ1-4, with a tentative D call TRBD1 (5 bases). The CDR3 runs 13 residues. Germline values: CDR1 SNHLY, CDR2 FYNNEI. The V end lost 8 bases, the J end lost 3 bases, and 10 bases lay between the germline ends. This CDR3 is CASSRDANEKLFF. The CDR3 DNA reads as TGTGCCAGCTCCAGGGATGCTAATGAAAAACTGTTTTTT.

The CDR3 DNA sequence: TGTGCCTGGAGTGTACAGGGGGGGGATGGCTACACCTTC. Protein sequence: CAWSVQGGDGYTF. The rearrangement uses TRBV30 and TRBJ1-2; 8 bases map to TRBD1. V was pared by 0 bases and J by 6 bases, with 3 bases of the junction left unmatched. This CDR3 has 13 residues. Per the germline V gene, CDR1 is GTSNPN and CDR2 is SVGIG (reference sequence).

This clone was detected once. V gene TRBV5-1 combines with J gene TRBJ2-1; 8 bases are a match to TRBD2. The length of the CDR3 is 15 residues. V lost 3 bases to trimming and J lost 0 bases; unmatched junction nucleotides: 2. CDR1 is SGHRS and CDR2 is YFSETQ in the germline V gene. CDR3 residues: CASSYSGNSYNEQFF. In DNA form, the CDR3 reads TGCGCCAGCAGCTATAGCGGGAACTCCTACAATGAGCAGTTCTTC. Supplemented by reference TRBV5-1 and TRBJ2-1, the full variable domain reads KAGVTQTPRYLIKTRGQQVTLSCSPISGHRSVSWYQQTPGQGLQFLFEYFSETQRNKGNFPGRFSGRQFSNSRSEMNVSTLELGDSALYLCASSYSGNSYNEQFFGPGTRLTVL.

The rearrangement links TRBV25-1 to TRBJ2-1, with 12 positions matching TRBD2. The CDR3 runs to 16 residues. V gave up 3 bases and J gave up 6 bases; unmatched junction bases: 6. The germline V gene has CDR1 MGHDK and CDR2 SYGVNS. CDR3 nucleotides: TGTGCCAGCAGTGACCCTAGCGGGAGGGCTTCCAATGAGCAGTTCTTC. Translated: CASSDPSGRASNEQFF.

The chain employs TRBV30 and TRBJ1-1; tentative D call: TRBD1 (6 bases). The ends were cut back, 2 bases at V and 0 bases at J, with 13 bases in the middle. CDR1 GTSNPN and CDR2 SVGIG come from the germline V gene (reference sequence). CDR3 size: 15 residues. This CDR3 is CAWSPLDSLNTEAFF. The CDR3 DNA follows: TGTGCCTGGAGTCCCCTGGACAGCCTGAACACTGAAGCTTTCTTT.

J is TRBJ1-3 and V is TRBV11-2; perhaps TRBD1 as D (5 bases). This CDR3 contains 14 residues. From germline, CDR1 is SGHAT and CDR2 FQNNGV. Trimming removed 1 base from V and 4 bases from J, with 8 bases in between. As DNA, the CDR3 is TGTGCCAGCAGCTTAGGGGGCTTCGGAAACACCATATATTTT. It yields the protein CASSLGGFGNTIYF.

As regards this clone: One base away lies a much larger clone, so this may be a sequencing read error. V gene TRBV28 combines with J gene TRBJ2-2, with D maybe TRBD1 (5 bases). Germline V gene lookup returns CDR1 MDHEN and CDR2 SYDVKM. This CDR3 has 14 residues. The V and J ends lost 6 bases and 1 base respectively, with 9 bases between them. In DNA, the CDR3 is TGTGCCAGCAGCCCGACAGTGAACACCGGGGAGCTGTTTTTT. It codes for CASSPTVNTGELFF.

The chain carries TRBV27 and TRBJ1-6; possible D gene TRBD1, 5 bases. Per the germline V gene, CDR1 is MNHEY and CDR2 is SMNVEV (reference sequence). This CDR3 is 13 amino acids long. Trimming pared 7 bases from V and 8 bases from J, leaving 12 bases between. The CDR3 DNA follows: TGTGCCAGCACCCAGGGATCGCATTCACCCCTCCACTTT. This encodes CASTQGSHSPLHF.

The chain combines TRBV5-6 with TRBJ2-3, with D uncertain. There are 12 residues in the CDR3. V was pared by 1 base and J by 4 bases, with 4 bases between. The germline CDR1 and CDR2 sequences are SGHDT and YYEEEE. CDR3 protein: CASSLSSDTQYF. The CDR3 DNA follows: TGTGCCAGCAGCTTGTCGTCAGATACGCAGTATTTT. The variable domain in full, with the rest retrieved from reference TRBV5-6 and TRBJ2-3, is DAGVTQSPTHLIKTRGQQVTLRCSPKSGHDTVSWYQQALGQGPQFIFQYYEEEERQRGNFPDRFSGHQFPNYSSELNVNALLLGDSALYLCASSLSSDTQYFGPGTRLTVL.

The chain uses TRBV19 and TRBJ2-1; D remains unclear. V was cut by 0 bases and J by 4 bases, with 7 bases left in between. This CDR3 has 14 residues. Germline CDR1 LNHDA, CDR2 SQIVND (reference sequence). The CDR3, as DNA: TGTGCCAGTAGTATAGACACAAGTTACAATGAGCAGTTCTTC. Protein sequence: CASSIDTSYNEQFF. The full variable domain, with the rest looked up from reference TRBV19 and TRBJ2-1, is DGGITQSPKYLFRKEGQNVTLSCEQNLNHDAMYWYRQDPGQGLRLIYYSQIVNDFQKGDIAEGYSVSREKKESFPLTVTSAQKNPTAFYLCASSIDTSYNEQFFGPGTRLTVL.

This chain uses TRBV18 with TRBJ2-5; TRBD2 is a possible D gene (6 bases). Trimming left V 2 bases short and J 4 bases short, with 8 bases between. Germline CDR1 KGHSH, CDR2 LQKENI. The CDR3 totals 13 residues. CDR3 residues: CASSPGGSETQYF. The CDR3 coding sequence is TGTGCCAGCTCACCAGGAGGGTCAGAGACCCAGTACTTC.

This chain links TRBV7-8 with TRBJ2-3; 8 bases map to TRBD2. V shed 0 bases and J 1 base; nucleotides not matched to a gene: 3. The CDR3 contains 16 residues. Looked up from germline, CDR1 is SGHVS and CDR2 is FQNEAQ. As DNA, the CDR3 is TGTGCCAGCAGCTTAGCGAGCGGGAGTGGCACAGATACGCAGTATTTT. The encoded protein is CASSLASGSGTDTQYF.